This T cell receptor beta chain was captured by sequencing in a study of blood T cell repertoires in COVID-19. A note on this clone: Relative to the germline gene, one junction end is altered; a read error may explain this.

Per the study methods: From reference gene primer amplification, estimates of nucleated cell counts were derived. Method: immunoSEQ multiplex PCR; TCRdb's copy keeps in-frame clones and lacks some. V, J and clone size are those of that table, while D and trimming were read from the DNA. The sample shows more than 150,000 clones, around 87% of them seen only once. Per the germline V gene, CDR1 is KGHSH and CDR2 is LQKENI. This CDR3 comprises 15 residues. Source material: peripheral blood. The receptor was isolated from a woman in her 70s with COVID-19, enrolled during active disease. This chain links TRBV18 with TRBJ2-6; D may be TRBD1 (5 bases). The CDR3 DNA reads TGTGCCAGCTCACGAGGTAGGGCTGGGGCCAATGTCCTGACTTTC. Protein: CASSRGRAGANVLTF. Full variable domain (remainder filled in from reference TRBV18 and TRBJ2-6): NAGVMQNPRHLVRRRGQEARLRCSPMKGHSHVYWYRQLPEEGLKFMVYLQKENIIDESGMPKERFSAEFPKEGPSILRIQQVVRGDSAAYFCASSRGRAGANVLTFGAGSRLTVL.